The present T cell receptor (beta chain) was sequenced within a study of control samples from healthy donors and cancer patients. Trimming cost V 0 bases and J 1 base, with 10 bases left between them. There are 15 residues in the CDR3. CDR1 LGHNA and CDR2 YNFKEQ come from the germline V gene. Produced via immunoSEQ multiplex PCR; TCRdb's table is partial and in-frame only. This sample carries roughly 100,000 clones, about 80% of them seen once, and the ten largest clones take less than 15%. The sequence came from a woman between 50 and 59 years old in good health. The J gene is TRBJ2-7, the V gene TRBV4-2; maybe TRBD2 (5 bases). The sample comprised blood. Here the CDR3 DNA reads TGTGCCAGCAGCCAAGATCCGGGGTCTTCCTACGAGCAGTACTTC. Amino acid sequence: CASSQDPGSSYEQYF.